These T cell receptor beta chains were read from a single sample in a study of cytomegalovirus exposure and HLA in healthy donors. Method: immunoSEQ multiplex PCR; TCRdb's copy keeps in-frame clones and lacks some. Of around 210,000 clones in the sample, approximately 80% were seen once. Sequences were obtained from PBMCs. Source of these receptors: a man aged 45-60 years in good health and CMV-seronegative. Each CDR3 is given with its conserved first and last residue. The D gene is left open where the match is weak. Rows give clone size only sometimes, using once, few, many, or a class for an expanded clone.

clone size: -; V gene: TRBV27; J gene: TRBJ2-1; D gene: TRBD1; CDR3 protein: CASSFSGDRPYNEQFF; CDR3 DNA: TGTGCCAGCAGTTTTAGTGGGGACAGACCATACAATGAGCAGTTCTTC
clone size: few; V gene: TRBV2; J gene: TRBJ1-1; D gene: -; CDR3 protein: CASASLGYTEAFF; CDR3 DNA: TGTGCCAGCGCTAGCCTAGGGTACACTGAAGCTTTCTTT
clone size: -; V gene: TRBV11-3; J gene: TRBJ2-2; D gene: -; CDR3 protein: CASSKGGSANTGELFF; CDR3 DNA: TGTGCCAGCAGCAAGGGGGGGTCCGCGAACACCGGGGAGCTGTTTTTT
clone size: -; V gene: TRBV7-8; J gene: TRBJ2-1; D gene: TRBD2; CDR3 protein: CASSLDGRASYEQFF; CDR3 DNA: TGTGCCAGCAGCTTAGACGGGAGGGCCTCATATGAGCAGTTCTTC
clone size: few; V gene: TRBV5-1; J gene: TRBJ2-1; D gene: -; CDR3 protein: CASGVGGEQQFF; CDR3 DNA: TGCGCCAGTGGGGTCGGGGGAGAGCAGCAGTTCTTC
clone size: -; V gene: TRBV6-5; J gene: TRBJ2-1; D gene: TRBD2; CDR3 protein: CASSLAGTSYNEQFF; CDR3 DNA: TGTGCCAGCAGTCTAGCGGGTACCTCCTACAATGAGCAGTTCTTC
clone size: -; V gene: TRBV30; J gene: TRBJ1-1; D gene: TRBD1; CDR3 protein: CAWSDRGNEAFF; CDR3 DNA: TGTGCCTGGAGTGACAGGGGCAATGAAGCTTTCTTT
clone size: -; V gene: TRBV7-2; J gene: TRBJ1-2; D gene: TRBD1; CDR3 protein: CASSPGQGNYGYTF; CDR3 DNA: TGTGCCAGCAGCCCAGGACAGGGAAACTATGGCTACACCTTC
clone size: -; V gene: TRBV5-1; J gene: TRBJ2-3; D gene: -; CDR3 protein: CASSLEVAVTDTQYF; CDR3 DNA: TGCGCCAGCAGCTTGGAGGTAGCGGTTACAGATACGCAGTATTTT
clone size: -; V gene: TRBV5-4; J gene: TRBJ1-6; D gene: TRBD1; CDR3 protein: CASSPRAGTGTSPLHF; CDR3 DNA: TGTGCCAGCAGTCCCAGAGCCGGGACAGGGACCTCACCCCTCCACTTT
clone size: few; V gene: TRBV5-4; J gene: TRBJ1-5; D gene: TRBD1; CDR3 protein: CASSSRTGGLVRDSNQPQHF; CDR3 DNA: TGTGCCAGCAGCTCCCGGACAGGGGGCCTCGTAAGGGATAGCAATCAGCCCCAGCATTTT
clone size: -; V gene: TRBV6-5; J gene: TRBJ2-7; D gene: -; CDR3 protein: CASSYSRTIYGQYF; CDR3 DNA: TGTGCCAGCAGTTACTCCCGCACCATCTACGGGCAGTACTTC
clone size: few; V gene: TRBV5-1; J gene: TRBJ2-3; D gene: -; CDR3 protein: CASRPGPTARDTQYF; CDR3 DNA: TGCGCCAGCAGACCTGGGCCCACCGCTCGAGATACGCAGTATTTT
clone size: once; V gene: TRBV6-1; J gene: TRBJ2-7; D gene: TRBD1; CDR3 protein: CASSETGGGYEQYF; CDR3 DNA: TGTGCCAGCAGTGAGACAGGGGGAGGCTACGAGCAGTACTTC
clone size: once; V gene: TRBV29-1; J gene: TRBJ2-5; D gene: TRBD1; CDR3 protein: CIQREQGAKRETQYF; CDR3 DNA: TGCATTCAGCGAGAACAGGGGGCAAAACGAGAGACCCAGTACTTC
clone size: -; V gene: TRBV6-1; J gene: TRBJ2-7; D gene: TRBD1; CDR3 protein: CASRKGQGSSYEQYF; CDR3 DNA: TGTGCCAGCAGGAAGGGACAGGGGAGCTCCTACGAGCAGTACTTC
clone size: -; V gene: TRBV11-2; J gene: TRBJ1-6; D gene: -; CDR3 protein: CASSPLARGNSPLHF; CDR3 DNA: TGTGCCAGCAGCCCTTTGGCCAGGGGAAATTCACCCCTCCACTTT
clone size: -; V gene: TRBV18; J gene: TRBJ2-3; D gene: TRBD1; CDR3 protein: CASSPGTDIDTQYF; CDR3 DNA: TGTGCCAGCTCCCCCGGGACAGACATAGATACGCAGTATTTT
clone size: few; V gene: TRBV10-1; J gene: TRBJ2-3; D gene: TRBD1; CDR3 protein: CASSEFSRQGSPDTQYF; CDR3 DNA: TGCGCCAGCAGTGAGTTTTCGAGACAGGGGTCCCCAGATACGCAGTATTTT
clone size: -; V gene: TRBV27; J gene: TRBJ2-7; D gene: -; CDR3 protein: CASSPEGVRNEQYF; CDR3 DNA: TGTGCCAGCAGCCCAGAAGGGGTTAGGAACGAGCAGTACTTC
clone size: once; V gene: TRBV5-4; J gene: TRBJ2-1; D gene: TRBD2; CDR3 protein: CASSPGLAPNEQFF; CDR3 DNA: TGTGCCAGCAGCCCGGGACTAGCGCCCAATGAGCAGTTCTTC